This entry concerns a single T cell receptor beta chain. Its antigen is unidentified. This record belongs to a study of blood T cells in healthy people across ages. CDR3 length: 13 amino acids. Germline V gene lookup returns CDR1 LGHNA and CDR2 YSLEER. V gave up 0 bases and J gave up 1 base, with 3 bases separating them. The study, taken as a whole, reports: Estimated diversity across one million T cells was deemed an underestimate.

The use of a sample-barcoded 5' primer and a J-beta primer mix characterized a second PCR of about 7 to 12 cycles. MiXCR was run by TCRdb on the 5' RACE reads, yielding one entry per CDR3 protein. The table has about 730,000 distinct CDR3 sequences, around 46% seen once. The rearrangement joins TRBV4-3 to TRBJ1-1, with D unclear. The receptor was isolated from a woman in her fifties or sixties in good health. Specimen: blood. CDR3 protein: CASSQDENTEAFF. In DNA, the CDR3 is TGCGCCAGCAGCCAAGACGAGAACACTGAAGCTTTCTTT.